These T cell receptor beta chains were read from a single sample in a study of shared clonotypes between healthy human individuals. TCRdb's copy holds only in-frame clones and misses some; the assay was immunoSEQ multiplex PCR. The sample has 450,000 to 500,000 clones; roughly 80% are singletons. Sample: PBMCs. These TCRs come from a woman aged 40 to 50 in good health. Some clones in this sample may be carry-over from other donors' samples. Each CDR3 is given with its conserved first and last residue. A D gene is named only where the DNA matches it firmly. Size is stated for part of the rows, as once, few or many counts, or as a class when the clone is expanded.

cdr3_aa: CASSPGTSEAGELFF
cdr3_nt: TGTGCCAGCAGCCCGGGGACTAGCGAGGCCGGGGAGCTGTTTTTT
v_call: TRBV4-2
clone_size: -
j_call: TRBJ2-2
d_call: TRBD2

cdr3_aa: CSARTSFGQYF
cdr3_nt: TGCAGTGCCAGGACTAGCTTCGGGCAGTACTTC
v_call: TRBV20-1
clone_size: -
j_call: TRBJ2-7
d_call: TRBD2

cdr3_aa: CASRRQGAIQETQYF
cdr3_nt: TGTGCCAGCAGGAGACAGGGGGCTATACAAGAGACCCAGTACTTC
v_call: TRBV2
clone_size: -
j_call: TRBJ2-5
d_call: TRBD1

cdr3_aa: CSVETGSTDTQYF
cdr3_nt: TGCAGCGTTGAAACGGGGAGCACAGATACGCAGTATTTT
v_call: TRBV29-1
clone_size: -
j_call: TRBJ2-3
d_call: -

cdr3_aa: CASSLERSRVTEAFF
cdr3_nt: TGCGCCAGCAGCTTGGAAAGGTCTCGGGTCACTGAAGCTTTCTTT
v_call: TRBV5-1
clone_size: -
j_call: TRBJ1-1
d_call: -

cdr3_aa: CATSTYNEQFF
cdr3_nt: TGCGCCACAAGCACTTACAATGAGCAGTTCTTC
v_call: TRBV10-2
clone_size: -
j_call: TRBJ2-1
d_call: -

cdr3_aa: CASSQLLAGHEQFF
cdr3_nt: TGCGCCAGCAGCCAATTACTAGCGGGACATGAGCAGTTCTTC
v_call: TRBV4-1
clone_size: -
j_call: TRBJ2-1
d_call: TRBD2

cdr3_aa: CASSQDRRATNEQFF
cdr3_nt: TGCGCCAGCAGCCAAGATAGGAGGGCAACCAATGAGCAGTTCTTC
v_call: TRBV4-3
clone_size: -
j_call: TRBJ2-1
d_call: -

cdr3_aa: CASSVGLDEQYF
cdr3_nt: TGTGCCAGCAGCGTGGGCTTGGACGAGCAGTACTTC
v_call: TRBV7-9
clone_size: -
j_call: TRBJ2-7
d_call: -

cdr3_aa: CASQPGTGSQYGYTF
cdr3_nt: TGTGCCAGCCAGCCCGGGACAGGGAGTCAATATGGCTACACCTTC
v_call: TRBV18
clone_size: -
j_call: TRBJ1-2
d_call: TRBD1

cdr3_aa: CAIRLAGASAYEQYF
cdr3_nt: TGTGCCATCAGACTAGCGGGCGCTTCCGCCTACGAGCAGTACTTC
v_call: TRBV10-3
clone_size: -
j_call: TRBJ2-7
d_call: TRBD2

cdr3_aa: CASSIGLSPGEQYF
cdr3_nt: TGTGCCAGTAGTATAGGTCTCTCCCCGGGGGAGCAGTACTTC
v_call: TRBV19
clone_size: -
j_call: TRBJ2-7
d_call: -

cdr3_aa: CASSEVLYLTGGSNTEAFF
cdr3_nt: TGTGCCAGCAGTGAAGTATTATACTTGACAGGGGGCTCGAACACTGAAGCTTTCTTT
v_call: TRBV6-1
clone_size: -
j_call: TRBJ1-1
d_call: TRBD1

cdr3_aa: CASRRQGLEAFF
cdr3_nt: TGTGCCAGCAGGCGCCAGGGACTTGAAGCTTTCTTT
v_call: TRBV27
clone_size: -
j_call: TRBJ1-1
d_call: -

cdr3_aa: CASSPVAGLVRYEQYF
cdr3_nt: TGCGCCAGCAGCCCAGTGGCGGGACTAGTACGCTACGAGCAGTACTTC
v_call: TRBV4-1
clone_size: -
j_call: TRBJ2-7
d_call: TRBD2

cdr3_aa: CASSVEGSDEQFF
cdr3_nt: TGTGCCAGCAGCGTAGAGGGGTCCGATGAGCAGTTCTTC
v_call: TRBV9
clone_size: -
j_call: TRBJ2-1
d_call: -

cdr3_aa: CASSLPRVRAKNIQYF
cdr3_nt: TGTGCCAGCAGTTTACCTCGGGTTCGGGCCAAAAACATTCAGTACTTC
v_call: TRBV28
clone_size: -
j_call: TRBJ2-4
d_call: -

cdr3_aa: CASSLVGHTEAFF
cdr3_nt: TGTGCCAGCAGCTTAGTCGGGCACACTGAAGCTTTCTTT
v_call: TRBV11-3
clone_size: -
j_call: TRBJ1-1
d_call: -

cdr3_aa: CASSERQTATEAFF
cdr3_nt: TGTGCCAGCAGTGAGAGACAAACGGCGACTGAAGCTTTCTTT
v_call: TRBV6-5
clone_size: -
j_call: TRBJ1-1
d_call: -

cdr3_aa: CASRQTRLGADTQYF
cdr3_nt: TGTGCCAGCAGGCAGACTAGGTTAGGTGCAGATACGCAGTATTTT
v_call: TRBV6-5
clone_size: -
j_call: TRBJ2-3
d_call: -

cdr3_aa: CASSVGVVSGELFF
cdr3_nt: TGTGCCAGCAGCGTAGGGGTAGTTTCCGGGGAGCTGTTTTTT
v_call: TRBV9
clone_size: -
j_call: TRBJ2-2
d_call: -

cdr3_aa: CAISAGPGQGPYEQYF
cdr3_nt: TGTGCCATCAGTGCAGGACCGGGACAGGGGCCCTACGAGCAGTACTTC
v_call: TRBV10-3
clone_size: -
j_call: TRBJ2-7
d_call: TRBD1

cdr3_aa: CASSGLAGLYNEQFF
cdr3_nt: TGTGCCAGCAGTGGACTAGCGGGGCTCTACAATGAGCAGTTCTTC
v_call: TRBV2
clone_size: -
j_call: TRBJ2-1
d_call: TRBD2

cdr3_aa: CASSPTSTDTQYF
cdr3_nt: TGTGCCAGTAGTCCTACTAGCACAGATACGCAGTATTTT
v_call: TRBV19
clone_size: -
j_call: TRBJ2-3
d_call: -

cdr3_aa: CAISAIEGLTEAFF
cdr3_nt: TGTGCCATCAGTGCTATCGAGGGGTTGACTGAAGCTTTCTTT
v_call: TRBV10-3
clone_size: once
j_call: TRBJ1-1
d_call: -

cdr3_aa: CASSYSLAGGRDTQYF
cdr3_nt: TGTGCCAGCAGTTACTCACTAGCGGGAGGTAGAGATACGCAGTATTTT
v_call: TRBV6-6
clone_size: -
j_call: TRBJ2-3
d_call: TRBD2

cdr3_aa: CASSLDRNQPQHF
cdr3_nt: TGTGCCAGCAGCTTGGATCGCAATCAGCCCCAGCATTTT
v_call: TRBV5-8
clone_size: -
j_call: TRBJ1-5
d_call: -

cdr3_aa: CASRLMGGREQYF
cdr3_nt: TGTGCCAGCAGGTTAATGGGAGGGAGGGAGCAGTACTTC
v_call: TRBV27
clone_size: -
j_call: TRBJ2-7
d_call: TRBD2